Given below is one T cell receptor (beta chain) in context. This clone was counted once. The specificity of this receptor is unknown. Base qualities are not at hand, and no much larger clone is one base apart. The Qiagen DNeasy kit was used to extract genomic DNA from unsorted PBMCs and from the negatively selected CD4+ and CD8+ fractions. TCR beta CDR3 regions were amplified by immunoSEQ multiplex PCR using primers annealing to V and J segments. Amplification bias was minimized using a synthetic immune receptor repertoire, and residual bias was removed computationally after sequencing. In the source study's methods: Repertoire diversity was quantified as the Shannon entropy index using custom Python scripts. Unsorted, CD4+ and CD8+ repertoires were examined separately, except in combined analyses, for which CD4+ and CD8+ sequences were merged in silico. A clone was considered expanded if an increase in frequency of at least 2-fold after treatment relative to C1D1 was found, and a pseudocount of 0.5 was applied to clones undetected at baseline. Clones with 0 or 1 copy at C1D1 were classified as singleton clones, and clones with 2 or more copies were classified as non-singleton clones. Clones expanded in unsorted samples were assigned a CD4+, CD8+ or unknown annotation through matching of protein sequences in sorted samples from the same patient. Wilcoxon tests on paired samples were used to test diversity changes from C1D1 to C4D1. Not all clones reach the TCRdb copy of this immuneACCESS table, which keeps in-frame sequences only. Checked studies attribute under half of the gap to unresolved V genes and leave the rest unexplained. Clone size and V and J calls were adopted from that table, with D and trimming inferred from the DNA. The sample has roughly 60,000 clones on record, approximately 90% of them singletons. The top ten clonotypes cover approximately 5.4% of the sample.

The time point label of this sample denotes: cycle 2 day 1 (C2D1) of nivolumab. All trial patients had relapsed after autologous stem cell transplantation, with cohorts A, B and C differing in prior brentuximab vedotin exposure. A total of approximately 51 patients with relapsed/refractory classical Hodgkin lymphoma made up the trial cohort, and each patient's best overall response was complete response, partial response or progressive disease. Trial patients were treated with single-agent nivolumab in the multi-cohort phase II CheckMate 205 trial. An independent review committee assessed best overall response by applying the 2007 International Working Group response criteria. Trial PBMCs were collected immediately before nivolumab initiation (C1D1) and during therapy at cycle 2 day 1 and cycle 4 day 1. Peripheral blood was collected in 8 mL Vacutainer Cell Preparation Tubes, from which PBMCs were isolated by centrifugation and then cryopreserved.

The data were taken from a study of PD-1 blockade in classical Hodgkin lymphoma (dated by TCRdb to about 2020). For context, the study as a whole: Nivolumab dosing was 3 mg/kg intravenously every 2 weeks, continuing until either disease progression or unacceptable toxicity. The study used CyTOF and TCR beta sequencing to define a peripheral blood immune signature of response to PD-1 blockade in classical Hodgkin lymphoma.

Including cysteine and phenylalanine, the CDR3 has 15 amino acids. The DNA shown is the 45-base CDR3, in frame from base 1. Trimmed from V: 8 bases; trimmed from J: 4 bases; junction bases lacking a gene match: 10. CDR1 and CDR2, per the germline V gene, are MNHEY and SVGAGI. What the work shows at the level of the full study, not this receptor alone: CD4+ but not CD8+ TCR diversity rose significantly by C4D1 (p=0.0027 vs p=0.16), most apparent in complete responders (p=0.02). Only a single clinical trial cohort was studied, and what caused the repertoire differences, possibly disease activity or prior therapy, remained undefined. Newly diagnosed patients were reported to have lower baseline TCR diversity than healthy donors, and relapsed/refractory patients were reported to have lower baseline TCR diversity still. Baseline diversity similar to that of newly diagnosed patients was observed in trial patients achieving complete response, whereas significantly lower diversity was observed in partial responders and progressors. Lower diversity was seen in patients whose nivolumab began less than 1 year after ASCT, and these patients were left out of later analyses so that immune reconstitution would not confound the results.

The chain uses TRBV6-5 and TRBJ2-7, and 11 bases in between align with TRBD1. The sequence was obtained from a human donor with classical Hodgkin lymphoma. The material sequenced was peripheral blood mononuclear cells (PBMCs), taken before the second cycle of nivolumab. CDR3 reads: CASARTGGKFYEQYF. The DNA is as follows: TGTGCCAGCGCCAGGACAGGGGGCAAATTTTACGAGCAGTACTTC.